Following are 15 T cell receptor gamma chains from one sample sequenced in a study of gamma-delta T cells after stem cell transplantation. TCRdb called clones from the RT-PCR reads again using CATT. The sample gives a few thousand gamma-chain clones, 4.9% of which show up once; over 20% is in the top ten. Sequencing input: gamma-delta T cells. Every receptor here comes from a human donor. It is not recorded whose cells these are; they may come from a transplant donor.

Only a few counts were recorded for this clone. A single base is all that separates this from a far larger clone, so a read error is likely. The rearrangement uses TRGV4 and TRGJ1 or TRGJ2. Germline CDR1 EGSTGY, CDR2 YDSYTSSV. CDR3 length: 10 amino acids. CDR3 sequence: CATWDDKKLF. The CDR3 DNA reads TGCGCCACCTGGGATGATAAGAAACTCTTT.

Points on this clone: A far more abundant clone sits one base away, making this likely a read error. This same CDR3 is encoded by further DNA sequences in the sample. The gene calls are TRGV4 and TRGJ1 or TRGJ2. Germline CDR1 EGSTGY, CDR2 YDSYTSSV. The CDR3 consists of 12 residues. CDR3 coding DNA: TGTGCTACCTGGCTATATTATTATAAGAAACTCTTT. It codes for CATWLYYYKKLF.

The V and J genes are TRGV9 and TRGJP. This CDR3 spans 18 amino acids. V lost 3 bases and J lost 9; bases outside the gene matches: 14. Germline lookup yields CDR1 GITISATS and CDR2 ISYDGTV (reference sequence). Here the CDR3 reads CALWERESEGLGKKIKVF. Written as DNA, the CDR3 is TGTGCCTTGTGGGAGAGGGAGTCCGAAGGGTTGGGCAAAAAAATCAAGGTATTT.

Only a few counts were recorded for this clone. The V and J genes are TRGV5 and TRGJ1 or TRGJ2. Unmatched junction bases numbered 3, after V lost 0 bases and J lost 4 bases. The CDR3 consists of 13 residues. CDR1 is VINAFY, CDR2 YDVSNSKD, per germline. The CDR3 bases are TGTGCCACCTGGGACAGGCCATATTATAAGAAACTCTTT. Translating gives CATWDRPYYKKLF.

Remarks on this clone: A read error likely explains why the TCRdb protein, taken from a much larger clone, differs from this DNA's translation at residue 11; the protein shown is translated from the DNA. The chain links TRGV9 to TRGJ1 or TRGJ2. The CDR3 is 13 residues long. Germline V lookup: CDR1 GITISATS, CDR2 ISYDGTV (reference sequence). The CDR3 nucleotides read TGTGCCTTGTGGGAGGCAACTTATTATAAGAGACTCTTT. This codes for CALWEATYYKRLF.

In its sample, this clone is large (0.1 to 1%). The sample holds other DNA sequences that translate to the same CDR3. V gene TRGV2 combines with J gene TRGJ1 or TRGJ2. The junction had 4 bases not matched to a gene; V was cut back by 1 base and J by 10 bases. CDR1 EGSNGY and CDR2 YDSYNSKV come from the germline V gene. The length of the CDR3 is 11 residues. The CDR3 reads CATWDGGKKLF. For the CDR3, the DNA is TGTGCCACCTGGGACGGAGGGAAGAAACTCTTT.

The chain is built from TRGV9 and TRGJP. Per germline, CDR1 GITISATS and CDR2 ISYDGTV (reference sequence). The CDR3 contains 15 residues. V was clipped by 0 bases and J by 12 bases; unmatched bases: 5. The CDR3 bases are TGTGCCTTGTGGGAGGTGTTATCGGGCAAAAAAATCAAGGTATTT. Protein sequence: CALWEVLSGKKIKVF.

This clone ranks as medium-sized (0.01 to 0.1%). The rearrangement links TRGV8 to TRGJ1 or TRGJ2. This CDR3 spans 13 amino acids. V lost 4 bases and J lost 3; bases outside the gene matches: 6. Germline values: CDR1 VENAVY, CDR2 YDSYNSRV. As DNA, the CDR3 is TGTGCCACCTGGGACCACTTTTATTATAAGAAACTCTTT. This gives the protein CATWDHFYYKKLF.

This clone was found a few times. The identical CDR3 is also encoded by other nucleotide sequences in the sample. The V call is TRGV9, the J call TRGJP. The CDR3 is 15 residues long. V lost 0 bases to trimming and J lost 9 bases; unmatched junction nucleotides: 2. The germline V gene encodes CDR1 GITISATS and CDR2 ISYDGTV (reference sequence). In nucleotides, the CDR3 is TGTGCCTTGTGGGAGGTGTCGTTGGGCAAAAAAATCAAGGTATTT. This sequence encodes CALWEVSLGKKIKVF.

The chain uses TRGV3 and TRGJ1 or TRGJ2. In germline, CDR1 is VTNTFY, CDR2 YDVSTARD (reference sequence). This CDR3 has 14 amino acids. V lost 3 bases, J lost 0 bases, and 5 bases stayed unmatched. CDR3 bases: TGTGCCACCTGGGACGGATCGAATTATTATAAGAAACTCTTT. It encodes CATWDGSNYYKKLF.

The CDR3 loop reads CATWDGGCRTTGWFKIF. Written as DNA, the CDR3 is TGTGCCACCTGGGACGGCGGGTGTAGGACCACTGGTTGGTTCAAGATATTT. This chain joins TRGV2 and TRGJP1. The CDR3 sequence is 17 residues long. The ends lost 1 base at V and 2 bases at J; junction bases unmatched: 10. Germline V lookup: CDR1 EGSNGY, CDR2 YDSYNSKV.

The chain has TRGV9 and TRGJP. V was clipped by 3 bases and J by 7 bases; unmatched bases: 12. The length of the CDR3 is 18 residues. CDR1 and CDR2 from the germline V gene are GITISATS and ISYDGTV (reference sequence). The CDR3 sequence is CALWETNLGELGKKIKVF. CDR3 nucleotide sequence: TGTGCCTTGTGGGAGACCAACCTGGGGGAGTTGGGCAAAAAAATCAAGGTATTT.

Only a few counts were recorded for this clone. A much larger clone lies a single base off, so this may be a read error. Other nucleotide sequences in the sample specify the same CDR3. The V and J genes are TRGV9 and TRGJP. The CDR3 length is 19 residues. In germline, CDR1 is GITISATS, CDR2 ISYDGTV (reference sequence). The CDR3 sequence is CALWEVIPEQELGKKIKVF. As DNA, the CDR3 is TGTGCCTTGTGGGAGGTAATCCCAGAGCAAGAGTTGGGCAAAAAAATCAAGGTGTTT.

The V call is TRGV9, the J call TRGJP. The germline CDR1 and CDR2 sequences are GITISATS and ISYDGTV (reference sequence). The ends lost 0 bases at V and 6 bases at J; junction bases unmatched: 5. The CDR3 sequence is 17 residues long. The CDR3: CALWEVHAELGKKIKVF. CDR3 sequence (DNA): TGTGCCTTGTGGGAGGTGCATGCAGAGTTGGGCAAAAAAATCAAGGTATTT.

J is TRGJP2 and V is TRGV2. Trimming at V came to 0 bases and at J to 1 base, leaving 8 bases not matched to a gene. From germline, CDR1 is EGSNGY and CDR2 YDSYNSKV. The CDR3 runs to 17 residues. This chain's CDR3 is CATWDGRLSSSDWIKTF. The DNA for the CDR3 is TGTGCCACCTGGGACGGGCGCCTTAGTAGTAGTGATTGGATCAAGACGTTT.